The 7 T cell receptor beta chains presented below share a single source sample, sequenced in a study of blood T cell repertoires in COVID-19. Clones were read by immunoSEQ multiplex PCR, and TCRdb kept only the in-frame ones, dropping some. The table lists approximately 230,000 clones, 85% to 90% of them singletons. The sample taken for sequencing was PBMCs or T cells enriched from blood (not recorded which). Receptors originate from a man aged 35 to 55 who had recovered from COVID-19.

J is TRBJ1-1 and V is TRBV7-2, with unresolved D. V gave up 1 base and J gave up 7 bases, with 7 bases separating them. This CDR3 region has 12 residues. The germline V gene encodes CDR1 SGHTA and CDR2 FQGNSA. The CDR3 here is CASSLGGIEAFF. CDR3 sequence (DNA): TGTGCCAGCAGCTTAGGAGGGATTGAAGCTTTCTTT. The full variable domain, with the rest looked up from reference TRBV7-2 and TRBJ1-1, is GAGVSQSPSNKVTEKGKDVELRCDPISGHTALYWYRQSLGQGLEFLIYFQGNSAPDKSGLPSDRFSAERTGGSVSTLTIQRTQQEDSAVYLCASSLGGIEAFFGQGTRLTVV.

The chain employs TRBV9 and TRBJ2-7, with D tentatively TRBD1 (6 bases). This CDR3 contains 16 residues. CDR1 and CDR2 (germline): SGDLS, YYNGEE. The germline V and J ends were trimmed by 0 bases and 6 bases, with 19 bases remaining between them. Here the CDR3 DNA reads TGTGCCAGCAGCGTAGTCGGGACAACAAACCTAGCCGAGCAGTACTTC. It specifies CASSVVGTTNLAEQYF.

The genes are TRBV19 and TRBJ2-1; 9 bases align to TRBD2. Per the germline V gene, CDR1 is LNHDA and CDR2 is SQIVND (reference sequence). The CDR3 runs to 15 residues. After removal of 1 base from V and 8 bases from J, the junction contained 6 bases not matched to a gene. The CDR3 region is CASSIGGRAVYEQFF. In DNA form, the CDR3 reads TGTGCCAGTAGTATAGGCGGGAGGGCGGTCTATGAGCAGTTCTTC.

The chain recombines TRBV29-1 with TRBJ2-1; 8 nucleotides agree with TRBD1. V lost 1 base and J lost 14; bases outside the gene matches: 10. CDR1 SQVTM and CDR2 ANQGSEA come from the germline V gene. This CDR3 contains 13 residues. The CDR3: CSVEVAQGEWEFF. CDR3 in DNA: TGCAGCGTTGAAGTCGCACAGGGGGAATGGGAGTTCTTC.

The rearrangement joins TRBV6-5 to TRBJ2-2; tentatively, D is TRBD1 (6 bases). The germline V gene has CDR1 MNHEY and CDR2 SVGAGI. This CDR3 has 14 amino acids. The germline V and J ends were trimmed by 7 bases and 2 bases, with 11 bases remaining between them. The CDR3 region has the DNA TGTGCCAGCAACCGGGACACCAACACCGGGGAGCTGTTTTTT. This codes for CASNRDTNTGELFF.

V and J are TRBV10-1 and TRBJ2-7, with D perhaps matching TRBD2 (6 bases). This CDR3 comprises 12 residues. The V gene lost 4 bases and the J gene lost 13 bases, with 17 bases spanning the gap. Germline CDR1 reads WNHNN; CDR2 reads SYGVQD (reference sequence). CDR3 sequence: CASSGRGRRGYF. In DNA, the CDR3 is TGCGCCAGCAGTGGGCGAGGGCGGAGGGGTTACTTC.

This chain links TRBV24-1 with TRBJ2-3; TRBD2 aligns across 7 bases. The ends lost 8 bases at V and 6 bases at J; junction bases unmatched: 10. Germline V gene lookup returns CDR1 KGHDR and CDR2 SFDVKD. This CDR3 comprises 14 residues. The CDR3 reads CATNSGRARDTQYF. In DNA, the CDR3 is TGTGCCACCAACTCGGGGAGGGCTCGGGATACGCAGTATTTT.